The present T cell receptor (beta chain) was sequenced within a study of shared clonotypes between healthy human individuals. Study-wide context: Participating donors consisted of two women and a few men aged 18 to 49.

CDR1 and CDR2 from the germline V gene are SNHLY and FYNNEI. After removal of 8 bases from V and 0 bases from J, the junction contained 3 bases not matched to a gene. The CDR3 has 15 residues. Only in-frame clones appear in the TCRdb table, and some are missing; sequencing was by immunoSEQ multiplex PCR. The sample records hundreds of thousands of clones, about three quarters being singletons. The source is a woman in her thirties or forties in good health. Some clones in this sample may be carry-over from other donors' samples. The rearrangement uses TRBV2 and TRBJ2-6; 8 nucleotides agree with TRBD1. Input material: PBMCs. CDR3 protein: CASAQGASGANVLTF. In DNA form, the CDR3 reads TGTGCCAGCGCCCAGGGGGCCTCTGGGGCCAACGTCCTGACTTTC.